This is a list of T cell receptor beta chains from one sample in a study of blood T cell repertoires in COVID-19. The repertoire was sequenced with immunoSEQ multiplex PCR; TCRdb's copy has only in-frame clones and lacks some. The profile covers hundreds of thousands of clones, with under 95% appearing a single time and less than 3.5% taken by the ten largest. Sequenced input: peripheral blood. Receptors were obtained from a woman in her late teens or twenties who had recovered from COVID-19. Each CDR3 is given with its conserved first and last residue. D genes are given only for firm matches. The listing skips clone size in some rows; elsewhere it reads once, few, many or a size class.

d_gene | abundance | j_gene | v_gene | CDR3aa | CDR3nt
NA | few | TRBJ1-6 | TRBV27 | CASSFAGGTNSPLHF | TGTGCCAGCAGTTTTGCCGGGGGAACTAATTCACCCCTCCACTTT
TRBD2 | NA | TRBJ2-1 | TRBV5-1 | CASSQGLADFNEQFF | TGCGCCAGCAGCCAGGGACTAGCGGACTTCAATGAGCAGTTCTTC
NA | NA | TRBJ1-1 | TRBV30 | CAWSGGHPGTEAFF | TGTGCCTGGAGTGGGGGACATCCTGGCACTGAAGCTTTCTTT
TRBD1 | NA | TRBJ1-1 | TRBV5-1 | CASSLGQGAPEAFF | TGCGCCAGCAGCTTGGGACAGGGGGCCCCTGAAGCTTTCTTT
TRBD2 | NA | TRBJ2-1 | TRBV5-6 | CASSLAVRLAGYNEQFF | TGTGCCAGCAGCTTGGCCGTGCGACTAGCGGGGTACAATGAGCAGTTCTTC
NA | NA | TRBJ1-1 | TRBV5-5 | CASSFLLEEAFF | TGTGCCAGCAGCTTTCTGTTAGAGGAAGCTTTCTTT
TRBD2 | NA | TRBJ2-1 | TRBV9 | CASSPVSGRYNEQFF | TGTGCCAGCAGCCCCGTCAGCGGGAGGTACAATGAGCAGTTCTTC
NA | NA | TRBJ2-5 | TRBV10-1 | CASSEGGKETQYF | TGCGCCAGCAGTGAGGGCGGCAAAGAGACCCAGTACTTC
TRBD2 | NA | TRBJ2-2 | TRBV12-3/TRBV12-4 | CASRRGGPGELFF | TGTGCCAGCAGGCGGGGGGGTCCCGGGGAGCTGTTTTTT
TRBD2 | NA | TRBJ2-2 | TRBV7-2 | CASRGTSRTGELFF | TGTGCCAGCAGGGGGACTAGCAGGACCGGGGAGCTGTTTTTT
TRBD2 | NA | TRBJ2-3 | TRBV18 | CASSPPAAGGADTQYF | TGTGCCAGCTCACCACCGGCAGCGGGAGGGGCAGATACGCAGTATTTT
TRBD2 | NA | TRBJ2-1 | TRBV5-6 | CASSSHLAGDYNEQFF | TGTGCCAGCAGCAGCCACTTAGCGGGAGACTACAATGAGCAGTTCTTC
TRBD2 | NA | TRBJ2-1 | TRBV5-1 | CASSRGSGSSYNEQFF | TGCGCCAGCAGCCGCGGGAGCGGTAGCTCCTACAATGAGCAGTTCTTC
TRBD2 | NA | TRBJ2-3 | TRBV7-2 | CASSLGLAGGIDTQYF | TGTGCCAGCAGCTTGGGGCTAGCGGGAGGGATAGATACGCAGTATTTT
NA | NA | TRBJ2-1 | TRBV14 | CASSQGQLYNEQFF | TGTGCCAGCAGCCAAGGACAGCTATACAATGAGCAGTTCTTC
TRBD1 | NA | TRBJ2-5 | TRBV5-1 | CASSPRQGVETQYF | TGCGCCAGCAGCCCCCGACAGGGAGTAGAGACCCAGTACTTC
NA | NA | TRBJ1-1 | TRBV9 | CASSVDPNQGTEAFF | TGTGCCAGCAGCGTAGACCCGAACCAGGGGACTGAAGCTTTCTTT
TRBD1 | NA | TRBJ1-2 | TRBV9 | CASRGTGFGYTF | TGTGCCAGCAGAGGGACAGGGTTTGGCTACACCTTC
NA | NA | TRBJ1-2 | TRBV27 | CASSFRENYGYTF | TGTGCCAGCAGTTTTCGGGAAAACTATGGCTACACCTTC
TRBD1 | NA | TRBJ1-3 | TRBV7-9 | CASSIQTGAGNTIYF | TGTGCCAGCAGCATTCAAACAGGGGCTGGAAACACCATATATTTT
TRBD1 | NA | TRBJ1-2 | TRBV6-5 | CASSFRRPGQGDGYTF | TGTGCCAGCAGTTTTAGGCGGCCGGGACAGGGGGATGGCTACACCTTC
TRBD2 | once | TRBJ2-1 | TRBV19 | CASTQTSGRAFAEQFF | TGTGCCAGTACCCAGACTAGCGGGAGGGCCTTCGCTGAGCAGTTCTTC
TRBD1 | NA | TRBJ1-5 | TRBV7-2 | CASSTNRGSNQPQHF | TGTGCCAGCAGCACCAACAGGGGTAGCAATCAGCCCCAGCATTTT
TRBD2 | NA | TRBJ2-2 | TRBV5-4 | CASSFQLGGRNSGELFF | TGTGCCAGCAGCTTTCAACTGGGCGGGAGGAATAGCGGGGAGCTGTTTTTT
TRBD2 | NA | TRBJ2-1 | TRBV6-5 | CASSYLEGGLDEQFF | TGTGCCAGCAGTTACCTTGAGGGAGGGCTCGATGAGCAGTTCTTC
TRBD1 | NA | TRBJ1-5 | TRBV6-6 | CASRSPGQEVQPQHF | TGTGCCAGCAGGTCACCGGGACAGGAGGTCCAGCCCCAGCATTTT
NA | NA | TRBJ2-5 | TRBV3-1/TRBV3-2 | CASSHPGGAGAPRGQETQYF | TGTGCCAGCAGCCACCCCGGCGGGGCGGGAGCCCCCAGGGGACAAGAGACCCAGTACTTC